This paragraph reports one T cell receptor (beta chain). This table comes from immunoSEQ multiplex PCR, and its TCRdb copy is limited to in-frame clones, with some not included. The sample records 70,000 to 95,000 clones, approximately 90% being singletons. These data belong to a study of blood T cell repertoires in COVID-19. Study-wide context: In each case, the material was cDNA or gDNA derived from T cells, B-cell-depleted T cells, or PBMCs.

The sequence derives from a woman of 80 years or more with active COVID-19. The sequenced sample was peripheral blood.

The CDR3 reads CASSQVGGEQYF. CDR3 in DNA: TGTGCCAGCAGCCAAGTAGGGGGCGAGCAGTACTTC. The chain recombines TRBV4-2 with TRBJ2-7; the D gene is possibly TRBD1 (6 bases). The V gene lost 1 base and the J gene lost 6 bases, with 7 bases spanning the gap. Germline V gene sequence: CDR1 LGHNA, CDR2 YNFKEQ. CDR3 length: 12 amino acids.